This T cell receptor (beta chain) was found in a study of cytomegalovirus exposure and HLA in healthy donors. Study outcomes and limitations: Immune exposure information comprised only CMV serostatus. In an earlier analysis, in some 600 donors, most V segments appeared productive either ~87% or ~30% of the time.

Trimming removed 5 bases from V and 4 bases from J, with 9 bases in between. Germline lookup yields CDR1 LNHDA and CDR2 SQIVND (reference sequence). The length of the CDR3 is 12 residues. Comment on this clone: The antigen is unknown.

A multiplex PCR was run with 60 Vbeta primers and 13 Jbeta primers. The data were produced by immunoSEQ multiplex PCR, yet TCRdb's version contains in-frame clones alone and is incomplete. The data contain over 50,000 clones, about 63% of them singletons. The donors comprised healthy bone marrow donors. The receptor's source is a man in his forties in good health and CMV-seropositive. The V call is TRBV19, the J call TRBJ2-7; TRBD1 is a possible D gene (6 bases). Sequencing input: PBMCs. The CDR3 coding sequence is TGTGCCAGTAGTGACACAGGGTACGAGCAGTACTTC. This encodes CASSDTGYEQYF. The whole variable domain, remainder taken from reference TRBV19 and TRBJ2-7, is DGGITQSPKYLFRKEGQNVTLSCEQNLNHDAMYWYRQDPGQGLRLIYYSQIVNDFQKGDIAEGYSVSREKKESFPLTVTSAQKNPTAFYLCASSDTGYEQYFGPGTRLTVT.